This TCR beta chain is drawn from a study of T-cell memory formation after mild COVID-19. A single record per CDR3 protein comes from TCRdb applying MiXCR to the 5' RACE reads. Of about 240,000 distinct CDR3 sequences listed, more than 8% are singletons. This CDR3 is 14 amino acids long. The germline V and J ends were trimmed by 5 bases and 9 bases, with 17 bases remaining between them. The sample holds many counts of this clonotype. The TCR originated in a man between 18 and 29 years old who had mild COVID-19 (a few samples of this study predate the infection). Cell type and time point are not known. The sequencing input was PBMCs or a T cell subset sorted from them (not recorded which). V gene TRBV12-3 or TRBV12-4 combines with J gene TRBJ2-1; D might be TRBD2 (7 bases). The CDR3 here is CASSPQAGAGEQFF. CDR3 DNA sequence: TGTGCCAGCAGTCCGCAGGCGGGGGCTGGTGAGCAGTTCTTC.